The T cell receptor (beta chain) under discussion was sequenced for a study of Ad26.COV2.S vaccination and SARS-CoV-2 variants. Treatment meaning: around 19 received Ad26.COV2.S at low or high dose, single or two shots; several received placebo; per-sample allocation not given. All samples were drawn on day 63, counting from the first vaccine or placebo injection. V was shortened by 5 bases and J by 3 bases, with 17 bases between the two germline ends. Germline loops: CDR1 MDHEN, CDR2 SYDVKM. The CDR3 runs 15 residues. Profiling relied on immunoSEQ multiplex PCR, and the TCRdb table lists in-frame clones only, not all of them. Of about 350,000 clones in the sample, 70% to 90% are singletons; the top ten hold approximately 11%.

The material sequenced was peripheral blood, taken in a trial of Ad26.COV2.S vaccine versus placebo. This clonotype originated in a person between 18 and 60 years old who received the Ad26.COV2.S COVID-19 vaccine or a placebo. V usage is TRBV28 and J usage is TRBJ2-7; D may be TRBD1 (6 bases). In nucleotides, the CDR3 is TGTGCCAGCAGTGCGCCCTTGACAGGAGGCTACGAGCAGTACTTC. Protein sequence: CASSAPLTGGYEQYF. The full variable domain, in which reference TRBV28 and TRBJ2-7 provide the parts outside the CDR3, is DVKVTQSSRYLVKRTGEKVFLECVQDMDHENMFWYRQDPGLGLRLIYFSYDVKMKEKGDIPEGYSVSREKKERFSLILESASTNQTSMYLCASSAPLTGGYEQYFGPGTRLTVT.